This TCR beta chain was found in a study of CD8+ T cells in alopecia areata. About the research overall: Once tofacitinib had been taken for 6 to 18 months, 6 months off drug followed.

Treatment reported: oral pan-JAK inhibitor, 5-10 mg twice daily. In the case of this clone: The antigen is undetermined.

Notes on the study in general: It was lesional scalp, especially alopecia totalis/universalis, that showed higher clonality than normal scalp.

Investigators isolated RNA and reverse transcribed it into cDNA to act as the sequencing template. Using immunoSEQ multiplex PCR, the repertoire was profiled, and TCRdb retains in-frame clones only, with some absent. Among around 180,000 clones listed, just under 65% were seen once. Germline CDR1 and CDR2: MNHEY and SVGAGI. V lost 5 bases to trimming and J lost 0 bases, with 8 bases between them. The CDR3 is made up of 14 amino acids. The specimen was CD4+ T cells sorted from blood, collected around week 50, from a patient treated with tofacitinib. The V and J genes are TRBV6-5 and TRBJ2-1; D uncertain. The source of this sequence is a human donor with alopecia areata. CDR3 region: CASSPGPSYNEQFF. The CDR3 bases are TGTGCCAGCAGTCCTGGTCCCTCCTACAATGAGCAGTTCTTC.